The 18 T cell receptor beta chains below were found in one sample sequenced in a study of blood T cell repertoires in COVID-19. Here immunoSEQ multiplex PCR was the method, and the copy in TCRdb shows in-frame clones only, minus some. The sample lists more than 150,000 clones, approximately 90% seen once, with about 2% in the top ten. Sequenced sample: peripheral blood. These receptors were obtained from an older man with active or convalescent COVID-19.

This clone is a singleton in its sample. The chain carries TRBV7-9 and TRBJ1-6, with D possibly matching TRBD1 (6 bases). CDR1 is SEHNR, CDR2 FQNEAQ, per germline (reference sequence). The CDR3 totals 15 residues. V lost 1 base and J 6 bases, leaving 10 bases between the germline ends. This CDR3 is CASSLDDRFNSPLHF. CDR3 coding DNA: TGTGCCAGCAGCTTAGACGACAGGTTTAATTCACCCCTCCACTTT.

The rearrangement uses TRBV28 and TRBJ1-1, with TRBD1 matching over 9 bases. After removal of 7 bases from V and 1 base from J, the junction contained 4 bases not matched to a gene. Germline values: CDR1 MDHEN, CDR2 SYDVKM. CDR3 length: 14 amino acids. CDR3 coding DNA: TGTGCCAGCACGACAGGGGGACGGAACACTGAAGCTTTCTTT. This codes for CASTTGGRNTEAFF.

The chain links TRBV28 to TRBJ2-2, with TRBD1 identical over 9 bases. With 4 bases clipped from V and 2 bases from J, the junction kept 5 bases outside the gene matches. The germline V gene has CDR1 MDHEN and CDR2 SYDVKM. The CDR3 loop spans 16 amino acids. This CDR3 is CASSSRTGANTGELFF. CDR3 DNA: TGTGCCAGCAGTTCCAGGACAGGGGCCAACACCGGGGAGCTGTTTTTT.

This chain connects TRBV19 to TRBJ2-1; TRBD2 might be the D (6 bases). CDR1 is LNHDA, CDR2 SQIVND, per germline (reference sequence). This CDR3 is built from 14 residues. Trimming removed 3 bases at V and 5 bases at J, with 11 bases between. The CDR3 sequence: CASSIISGHNEQFF. The DNA for the CDR3 is TGTGCCAGTAGTATTATTAGCGGCCACAATGAGCAGTTCTTC.

The V call is TRBV7-8, the J call TRBJ1-1; TRBD1 matches at 7 bases. The CDR3 runs 14 residues. The germline CDR1 and CDR2 sequences are SGHVS and FQNEAQ. Losses at the gene ends were 3 bases for V and 5 bases for J; bases not matched to a gene: 6. DNA of the CDR3: TGTGCCAGCAGCTTGATCAGGGGGGATACTGAAGCTTTCTTT. It is translated as CASSLIRGDTEAFF.

The CDR3 region is CASSILQGRNGYTF. For the CDR3, the DNA is TGTGCCAGTAGTATACTCCAGGGGCGAAATGGCTACACCTTC. The chain is built from TRBV19 and TRBJ1-2, with D possibly matching TRBD1 (6 bases). This CDR3 is built from 14 residues. V lost 2 bases, J lost 6 bases, and 13 bases lay in between. Germline V gene sequence: CDR1 LNHDA, CDR2 SQIVND (reference sequence).

The V gene is TRBV10-3, the J gene TRBJ1-6, with TRBD1 identical over 9 bases. Germline V gene sequence: CDR1 ENHRY, CDR2 SYGVKD. Losses at the gene ends were 6 bases for V and 5 bases for J; bases not matched to a gene: 5. The CDR3 contains 15 residues. CDR3 DNA sequence: TGTGCCATCAGGGAGGGACAGGGAAATAATTCACCCCTCCACTTT. Protein product: CAIREGQGNNSPLHF.

The V gene is TRBV5-1, the J gene TRBJ1-4; D remains unclear. Looked up from germline, CDR1 is SGHRS and CDR2 is YFSETQ. The V gene lost 0 bases and the J gene lost 7 bases, with 13 bases spanning the gap. CDR3 length: 15 residues. CDR3: CASSLGAPKAEKLFF. CDR3 in DNA: TGCGCCAGCAGCTTGGGGGCCCCCAAAGCTGAAAAACTGTTTTTT.

This chain joins TRBV7-2 and TRBJ1-1; D is uncertain. The V end was cut by 2 bases, the J end by 5 bases, with 9 bases between. Germline V lookup: CDR1 SGHTA, CDR2 FQGNSA. The CDR3 has 13 amino acids. As DNA, the CDR3 is TGTGCCAGCAGCTTACCAGGACTTACTGAAGCTTTCTTT. Translation: CASSLPGLTEAFF.

The gene calls are TRBV15 and TRBJ2-1; TRBD1 matches 8 bases. This CDR3 has 15 amino acids. Germline values: CDR1 LNHNV, CDR2 YYDKDF (reference sequence). The V segment lost 0 bases and the J segment 2 bases; nucleotides outside the gene matches: 0. The chain's CDR3 is CATSREQGAYNEQFF. As DNA, the CDR3 is TGTGCCACCAGCAGAGAACAGGGGGCCTACAATGAGCAGTTCTTC.

The rearrangement links TRBV7-9 to TRBJ2-4; tentative D call: TRBD2 (6 bases). The CDR3 is made up of 16 amino acids. In germline, CDR1 is SEHNR, CDR2 FQNEAQ (reference sequence). The V gene lost 1 base and the J gene lost 7 bases, with 17 bases spanning the gap. The CDR3 here is CASSLGLEGLKNIQYF. The CDR3, as DNA: TGTGCCAGCAGCTTAGGACTAGAGGGGTTGAAGAACATTCAGTACTTC.

The V call is TRBV6-6, the J call TRBJ2-7, with D tentatively TRBD1 (6 bases). The V gene lost 2 bases and the J gene lost 2 bases, with 10 bases spanning the gap. The germline gives CDR1 MNHNY, CDR2 SVGAGI (reference sequence). This CDR3 spans 14 amino acids. In nucleotides, the CDR3 is TGTGCCAGCAGTTACCTTAGGACAGCCTACGAGCAGTACTTC. It specifies CASSYLRTAYEQYF.

V gene TRBV6-5 combines with J gene TRBJ2-7; TRBD1 matches 7 bases. The CDR3 extends over 15 amino acids. Germline values: CDR1 MNHEY, CDR2 SVGAGI. Germline trimming cut 0 bases from V and 3 bases from J; bases unmatched to any gene: 5. The CDR3 bases are TGTGCCAGCAGTTACTCGCCAGGGACAGACTACGAGCAGTACTTC. Translated, it gives CASSYSPGTDYEQYF.

The chain recombines TRBV6-5 with TRBJ2-1, with 10 bases that match TRBD1. The germline V gene has CDR1 MNHEY and CDR2 SVGAGI. The CDR3 is 13 amino acids. After removal of 10 bases from V and 10 bases from J, the junction contained 10 bases not matched to a gene. This CDR3 is CAIPGQGFREQFF. The CDR3 region has the DNA TGTGCCATCCCGGGACAGGGGTTCAGGGAGCAGTTCTTC.

The gene calls are TRBV6-2 or TRBV6-3 and TRBJ2-3; TRBD2 matches 13 bases. The trim removed 6 bases at V and 2 bases at J, leaving 5 bases unmatched. Germline V gene sequence: CDR1 MNHEY, CDR2 SVGEGT. This CDR3 region has 16 residues. CDR3 sequence reads: CASSEGLAGHTDTQYF. As DNA, the CDR3 is TGTGCCAGCAGCGAGGGACTAGCGGGGCACACAGATACGCAGTATTTT.

The chain joins TRBV3-1 (or the pseudogene TRBV3-2) to TRBJ1-6; D perhaps matches TRBD1 (5 bases). V shed 3 bases and J shed 5 bases, with 20 bases lying between them. The CDR3 has 18 amino acids. Germline-derived CDR1 and CDR2 are LGHDT and YNNKEL (reference sequence). The CDR3 DNA reads TGTGCCAGCAGCCACTCCCCGGGGAGGGGCATGAATAATTCACCCCTCCACTTT. It translates to CASSHSPGRGMNNSPLHF.

V usage is TRBV19 and J usage is TRBJ1-2; 9 bases are a match to TRBD1. CDR3 size: 15 residues. From germline, CDR1 is LNHDA and CDR2 SQIVND (reference sequence). Trimming took 3 bases from V and 5 from J; bases not matched to a gene: 7. As DNA, the CDR3 is TGTGCCAGTAGTATTTGGGGGACAGGGATATATGGCTACACCTTC. Protein product: CASSIWGTGIYGYTF. Full variable domain (rest looked up from reference TRBV19 and TRBJ1-2): DGGITQSPKYLFRKEGQNVTLSCEQNLNHDAMYWYRQDPGQGLRLIYYSQIVNDFQKGDIAEGYSVSREKKESFPLTVTSAQKNPTAFYLCASSIWGTGIYGYTFGSGTRLTVV.

The chain carries TRBV30 and TRBJ2-1; D is undetermined. The V gene's germline CDR1 is GTSNPN and CDR2 SVGIG (reference sequence). The CDR3 is 12 amino acids. CDR3 residues: CAFTGGAWEQFF. CDR3 coding DNA: TGTGCTTTCACGGGTGGCGCGTGGGAGCAGTTCTTC.